Listed here are 30 T cell receptor beta chains from one sample, sequenced in a study of cytomegalovirus exposure and HLA in healthy donors. With 60 Vbeta and 13 Jbeta primers, the PCR was carried out. Profiling relied on immunoSEQ multiplex PCR, and the TCRdb table lists in-frame clones only, not all of them. Of approximately 150,000 clones detected, around 80% appear once; the ten largest clones hold about 1.4%. Specimen: PBMCs. The receptors stem from a woman in her thirties in good health and CMV-seropositive.

The chain carries TRBV18 and TRBJ2-7; D unclear. The CDR3 loop spans 12 amino acids. The germline gives CDR1 KGHSH, CDR2 LQKENI. V lost 3 bases and J lost 0, with 3 bases in between. CDR3 nucleotide sequence: TGTGCCAGCTCACCCAACTCCTACGAGCAGTACTTC. Translation gives CASSPNSYEQYF.

V is TRBV6-5 and J is TRBJ1-2; weak D call: TRBD1 (5 bases). CDR1 and CDR2 from the germline V gene are MNHEY and SVGAGI. V was shortened by 0 bases and J by 4 bases, with 9 bases between the two germline ends. The CDR3 consists of 14 residues. Here the CDR3 DNA reads TGTGCCAGCAGTTACTCGCGGACAATCTATGGCTACACCTTC. It yields the protein CASSYSRTIYGYTF.

The chain joins TRBV29-1 to TRBJ1-1, with a weak D call TRBD1 (6 bases). Trimming took off 7 bases at V and 3 bases at J, with 15 bases between the two ends. From germline, CDR1 is SQVTM and CDR2 ANQGSEA. The CDR3 contains 13 residues. The CDR3 DNA is TGCAGCGCCGACAGGTCCGGTGACACTGAAGCTTTCTTT. As protein: CSADRSGDTEAFF.

This chain joins TRBV21-1 and TRBJ2-7; the table's TRBD2 call for D was not verified on the DNA. TRBV21-1 is termed a pseudogene. This CDR3 is 15 amino acids long. Written as DNA, the CDR3 is TGTGCCAGCAGAAACCTAGCGGGAGGGCCCAGCGAGCAGTACTTC. It is translated as CASRNLAGGPSEQYF.

This clone was observed a handful of times. The chain employs TRBV29-1 and TRBJ2-7; weak D call: TRBD1 (5 bases). V lost 5 bases, J lost 0 bases, and 17 bases lay in between. This CDR3 is built from 15 residues. Looked up from germline, CDR1 is SQVTM and CDR2 is ANQGSEA. The CDR3 is CSVNLQERSSYEQYF. In DNA, the CDR3 is TGCAGCGTTAACCTACAGGAGAGGAGCTCCTACGAGCAGTACTTC.

CDR3 sequence: CASSPPGAGAYEQYF. CDR3 bases: TGCGCCAGCAGCCCTCCCGGGGCGGGAGCCTACGAGCAGTACTTC. This chain links TRBV4-1 with TRBJ2-7; 7 bases match TRBD2. V lost 4 bases, J lost 2 bases, and 8 bases stayed unmatched. The CDR3 consists of 15 residues. From germline, CDR1 is MGHRA and CDR2 YSYEKL.

The V call is TRBV5-6, the J call TRBJ2-3; tentative D call: TRBD2 (5 bases). The CDR3 totals 16 residues. Germline V gives CDR1 SGHDT, CDR2 YYEEEE. Trimming removed 0 bases at V and 4 bases at J, with 15 bases between. CDR3 in DNA: TGTGCCAGCAGCTTGGGGGATCCGAGGGCCCCAGATACGCAGTATTTT. Its protein product is CASSLGDPRAPDTQYF.

The chain couples TRBV5-4 to TRBJ1-1; D is possibly TRBD1 (6 bases). The V end lost 0 bases, the J end lost 4 bases, and 13 bases lay between the germline ends. The CDR3 runs 15 residues. Germline V CDR1 and CDR2: SGHNT, YYREEE (reference sequence). The DNA of the CDR3 is TGTGCCAGCAGCTTGGGGAAGGGGGGGACCACTGAAGCTTTCTTT. Its protein product is CASSLGKGGTTEAFF. The whole variable domain, filled in from reference TRBV5-4 and TRBJ1-1, reads ETGVTQSPTHLIKTRGQQVTLRCSSQSGHNTVSWYQQALGQGPQFIFQYYREEENGRGNFPPRFSGLQFPNYSSELNVNALELDDSALYLCASSLGKGGTTEAFFGQGTRLTVV.

This sequence joins TRBV28 and TRBJ2-7; TRBD1 aligns across 12 bases. The germline gives CDR1 MDHEN, CDR2 SYDVKM. J gave up 7 bases and V 3 bases, and 7 bases lay outside the gene matches. The CDR3 runs 15 residues. CDR3 sequence reads: CASSLPGQGAREQYF. CDR3 DNA: TGTGCCAGCAGTTTGCCGGGACAGGGGGCGAGAGAGCAGTACTTC.

The chain combines TRBV19 with TRBJ1-1, with 9 nucleotides matching TRBD1. Germline values: CDR1 LNHDA, CDR2 SQIVND (reference sequence). Germline trimming cut 7 bases from V and 1 base from J; bases unmatched to any gene: 10. The CDR3 extends over 16 amino acids. The CDR3 sequence: CASIPYRGLSNTEAFF. The CDR3 DNA is TGTGCCAGTATCCCCTACAGGGGGCTGTCGAACACTGAAGCTTTCTTT.

The chain employs TRBV4-2 and TRBJ2-7; 7 nucleotides line up with TRBD2. Germline V gene sequence: CDR1 LGHNA, CDR2 YNFKEQ. V lost 1 base to trimming and J lost 1 base; unmatched junction nucleotides: 16. The CDR3 runs to 19 residues. The CDR3 DNA follows: TGTGCCAGCAGCCAAGGTACTAGGGACCGGGCTAGCGGATCCTACGAGCAGTACTTC. It specifies CASSQGTRDRASGSYEQYF.

This clone has just a few counts. This rearrangement joins TRBV6-4 to TRBJ2-5; D might be TRBD1 (5 bases). The CDR3 has 13 residues. From germline, CDR1 is MRHNA and CDR2 SNTAGT. V lost 5 bases and J 3 bases, leaving 10 bases between the germline ends. This CDR3 is CASSRGSEETQYF. CDR3 bases: TGTGCCAGCAGTAGGGGTTCCGAAGAGACCCAGTACTTC.

J is TRBJ2-1 and V is TRBV2; D may be TRBD1 (5 bases). The CDR3 totals 13 residues. The V end was cut by 8 bases, the J end by 5 bases, with 13 bases between. Germline CDR1 reads SNHLY; CDR2 reads FYNNEI. The CDR3 spells CASVLGRDNEQFF. CDR3 in DNA: TGTGCCAGCGTCCTTGGCAGGGACAATGAGCAGTTCTTC.

This chain connects TRBV2 to TRBJ1-6; a possible D gene is TRBD1 (6 bases). Between the trimmed V and J ends, which lost 7 bases and 4 bases, there was a span of 23 bases. The CDR3 loop spans 18 amino acids. Germline CDR1 reads SNHLY; CDR2 reads FYNNEI. CDR3: CASIRDKAVLGYNSPLHF. The CDR3 region has the DNA TGTGCCAGCATTAGGGACAAGGCCGTTTTGGGGTATAATTCACCCCTCCACTTT.

The V and J genes are TRBV11-1 and TRBJ1-2, with TRBD1 identical over 10 bases. CDR1 SGHAT and CDR2 FQDESV come from the germline V gene (reference sequence). This CDR3 is 15 amino acids long. Losses at the gene ends were 5 bases for V and 4 bases for J; bases not matched to a gene: 7. The CDR3 region is CASSPRTGGAYGYTF. As DNA, the CDR3 is TGTGCCAGCAGCCCACGGACAGGGGGTGCCTATGGCTACACCTTC. Looking up the rest from reference TRBV11-1 and TRBJ1-2 gives the full variable domain: EAEVAQSPRYKITEKSQAVAFWCDPISGHATLYWYRQILGQGPELLVQFQDESVVDDSQLPKDRFSAERLKGVDSTLKIQPAELGDSAMYLCASSPRTGGAYGYTFGSGTRLTVV.

This clone has just one count. J is TRBJ1-5 and V is TRBV7-9; D unresolved. This CDR3 spans 12 amino acids. V lost 6 bases and J 4 bases, leaving 7 bases between the germline ends. Germline CDR1 is SEHNR and CDR2 is FQNEAQ (reference sequence). DNA for the CDR3: TGTGCCAGCAGTCCGACAAATCAGCCCCAGCATTTT. It is translated as CASSPTNQPQHF.

The chain couples TRBV6-4 to TRBJ2-1; 7 positions match TRBD1. CDR3 size: 13 residues. Germline V gene lookup returns CDR1 MRHNA and CDR2 SNTAGT. Trimming removed 0 bases from V and 8 bases from J; junction bases left unmatched: 1. The CDR3 loop reads CASSDSQGDEQFF. The CDR3 bases are TGTGCCAGCAGTGACTCCCAGGGGGATGAGCAGTTCTTC.

The chain carries TRBV6-5 and TRBJ1-1, with D perhaps matching TRBD1 (6 bases). The CDR3 consists of 14 residues. Germline CDR1 is MNHEY and CDR2 is SVGAGI. V was clipped by 8 bases and J by 5 bases, with 18 bases between them. The CDR3 sequence is CASHRGGARTEAFF. The CDR3 bases are TGTGCCAGCCACCGGGGGGGGGCGAGGACTGAAGCTTTCTTT.

This rearrangement joins TRBV4-2 to TRBJ2-5; possibly TRBD2 for D (5 bases). The CDR3 is made up of 15 amino acids. Germline V gene data show CDR1 as LGHNA and CDR2 as YNFKEQ. V was trimmed by 4 bases and J by 3 bases, leaving 15 bases between them. CDR3: CASSRREGEEETQYF. The CDR3 DNA reads TGTGCCAGCAGCCGCCGAGAGGGAGAGGAAGAGACCCAGTACTTC.

The V call is TRBV7-2, the J call TRBJ2-1, with 11 bases identical to TRBD2. Trimming cost V 5 bases and J 7 bases; bases outside gene matches: 7. The CDR3 has 15 amino acids. Germline CDR1 and CDR2: SGHTA and FQGNSA. CDR3 sequence reads: CASSVSGRAGNEQFF. As DNA, the CDR3 is TGTGCCAGCAGCGTTAGCGGGAGGGCTGGGAATGAGCAGTTCTTC.

CDR3 loop: CASSLRVGMNTEAFF. CDR3 bases: TGCGCCAGCAGCTTGCGGGTTGGAATGAACACTGAAGCTTTCTTT. The J gene is TRBJ1-1, the V gene TRBV5-1; unclear D gene. The length of the CDR3 is 15 residues. The V gene lost 1 base and the J gene lost 0 bases, with 10 bases spanning the gap. Germline-derived CDR1 and CDR2 are SGHRS and YFSETQ.

This clone was found once. At the DNA level, this CDR3 is encoded by other sequences in the same sample as well. The chain is built from TRBV6-5 and TRBJ2-1; a possible D gene is TRBD1 (6 bases). V was pared by 0 bases and J by 7 bases, with 7 bases between. CDR3 length: 13 amino acids. CDR1 is MNHEY, CDR2 SVGAGI, per germline. The CDR3 DNA reads as TGTGCCAGCAGTTACTCGAGGGGGAATGAGCAGTTCTTC. Amino acids: CASSYSRGNEQFF.

The rearrangement links TRBV5-1 to TRBJ1-5; TRBD1 aligns across 9 bases. The ends lost 0 bases at V and 0 bases at J; junction bases unmatched: 1. The CDR3 spans 16 residues. CDR1 and CDR2 from the germline V gene are SGHRS and YFSETQ. CDR3 amino acids: CASSLEGQGSNQPQHF. The CDR3 DNA sequence: TGCGCCAGCAGCTTGGAGGGACAGGGTAGCAATCAGCCCCAGCATTTT.

The chain links TRBV7-2 to TRBJ2-5, with 10 positions matching TRBD2. This CDR3 has 16 residues. The J segment lost 1 base and the V segment lost 3 bases, leaving 5 bases of the junction unmatched. Germline lookup yields CDR1 SGHTA and CDR2 FQGNSA. The CDR3 DNA reads TGTGCCAGCAGCTTGTCCGGACTAGCGGTCCAAGAGACCCAGTACTTC. Translation: CASSLSGLAVQETQYF.

The chain combines TRBV7-9 with TRBJ2-7, with 7 positions matching TRBD2. The junction had 8 bases not matched to a gene; V was cut back by 3 bases and J by 0 bases. The germline V gene has CDR1 SEHNR and CDR2 FQNEAQ (reference sequence). The CDR3 has 16 amino acids. CDR3: CASSFVTGGSSYEQYF. CDR3 in DNA: TGTGCCAGCAGCTTTGTCACGGGGGGAAGCTCCTACGAGCAGTACTTC.

The chain recombines TRBV4-1 with TRBJ2-3; D remains ambiguous. The CDR3 totals 15 residues. CDR1 and CDR2 (germline): MGHRA, YSYEKL. Trimming stripped 0 bases from V and 4 bases from J, with 11 bases between. In DNA form, the CDR3 reads TGCGCCAGCAGCCAAGAATCCCGATGGCCAGATACGCAGTATTTT. Protein sequence: CASSQESRWPDTQYF.

The CDR3 region is CASSQMFAEAFF. As DNA, the CDR3 is TGTGCCAGCAGCCAAATGTTCGCTGAAGCTTTCTTT. The chain is built from TRBV14 and TRBJ1-1; D is unclear. Looked up from germline, CDR1 is SGHDN and CDR2 is FVKESK. The germline V and J ends were trimmed by 2 bases and 6 bases, with 7 bases remaining between them. CDR3 length equals 12 residues.

The gene calls are TRBV30 and TRBJ1-5, with a weak D call TRBD1 (6 bases). Germline V gene data show CDR1 as GTSNPN and CDR2 as SVGIG (reference sequence). V was shortened by 3 bases and J by 3 bases, with 15 bases between the two germline ends. This CDR3 is built from 15 residues. The CDR3 here is CAWREQGQINQPQHF. The CDR3 nucleotides are TGTGCCTGGAGGGAACAAGGACAGATCAATCAGCCCCAGCATTTT.

The rearrangement uses TRBV7-2 and TRBJ2-3; no firm D call. Germline V lookup: CDR1 SGHTA, CDR2 FQGNSA. The CDR3 extends over 12 amino acids. V lost 5 bases and J 2 bases, leaving 5 bases between the germline ends. This CDR3 is CASSPYTDTQYF. DNA of the CDR3: TGTGCCAGCAGCCCTTACACAGATACGCAGTATTTT.

The chain employs TRBV7-9 and TRBJ2-3; D gene unclear. Trimming stripped 3 bases from V and 4 bases from J, with 8 bases between. CDR1 is SEHNR and CDR2 is FQNEAQ in the germline V gene (reference sequence). The CDR3 spans 13 residues. Here the CDR3 DNA reads TGTGCCAGCAGCTTGGTAGCCGCAGATACGCAGTATTTT. Translating gives CASSLVAADTQYF.